Listed below are T cell receptor beta chains from one sample, sequenced in a study of T cells in Graves' hyperthyroidism and ophthalmopathy. TCRdb redid the calling of the multiplex PCR reads with MiXCR, one entry per CDR3 protein. This table has hundreds of thousands of distinct CDR3 sequences, over 10% appearing once. The sequencing sample was made of blood. All receptors derive from a woman aged 18-29 years with Graves' hyperthyroidism. CDR3s include the opening cysteine and the closing phenylalanine or tryptophan. A D gene is named only where the DNA matches it firmly. Size is stated for part of the rows, as once, few or many counts, or as a class when the clone is expanded.

j_gene,d_gene,v_gene,abundance,len,CDR3aa,CDR3nt
TRBJ1-2,TRBD1,TRBV6-1,-,13,CASSETGGYGYTF,TGTGCCAGCAGTGAAACAGGGGGCTATGGCTACACCTTC
TRBJ2-7,TRBD2,TRBV24-1,-,13,CATSEGGIHEQYF,TGTGCCACCAGTGAGGGGGGGATCCACGAGCAGTACTTC
TRBJ1-1,TRBD1,TRBV12-3/TRBV12-4,many,17,CASSFTATGPMNTEAFF,TGTGCCAGCAGTTTTACGGCGACAGGGCCCATGAACACTGAAGCTTTCTTT
TRBJ2-7,-,TRBV20-1,-,14,CSARDGGRANEQYF,TGCAGTGCCAGAGATGGAGGCAGGGCGAACGAGCAGTACTTC
TRBJ2-7,-,TRBV12-3/TRBV12-4,many,16,CASSLGMPSDSYEQYF,TGTGCCAGCAGTTTGGGGATGCCGTCGGACTCCTACGAGCAGTACTTC
TRBJ2-5,TRBD2,TRBV6-1,many,16,CASRKGPLGGLETQYF,TGTGCCAGCAGAAAGGGCCCCCTGGGAGGGCTCGAGACCCAGTACTTC
TRBJ2-6,-,TRBV18,many,14,CAGRTGTGANVLTF,TGTGCCGGTCGGACGGGGACCGGGGCCAACGTCCTGACTTTC
TRBJ1-1,-,TRBV12-3/TRBV12-4,many,14,CASSFLGPNTEAFF,TGTGCCAGCAGTTTCTTGGGGCCGAACACTGAAGCTTTCTTT
TRBJ1-3,-,TRBV30,few,15,CAWSLLSTVGNTIYF,TGTGCCTGGAGTCTCCTTTCGACAGTTGGAAACACCATATATTTT
TRBJ2-1,TRBD1,TRBV7-9,many,14,CASSSPGQGSEQFF,TGTGCCAGCAGCTCTCCGGGACAGGGATCTGAGCAGTTCTTC
TRBJ1-2,TRBD1,TRBV27,-,15,CASRFAGTGGSGYTF,TGTGCCAGCAGATTCGCCGGGACAGGGGGAAGTGGCTACACCTTC
TRBJ2-2,-,TRBV20-1,many,15,CSAFDRRADTGELFF,TGCAGTGCTTTCGACCGCCGGGCGGACACCGGGGAGCTGTTTTTT
TRBJ1-1,TRBD1,TRBV18,many,14,CASSPGQGGTEAFF,TGTGCCAGCTCACCGGGACAGGGGGGCACTGAAGCTTTCTTT
TRBJ1-6,-,TRBV28,-,17,CASSLDWQSSYNSPLHF,TGTGCCAGCAGTTTAGATTGGCAGAGCTCCTATAATTCACCCCTCCACTTT
TRBJ2-1,-,TRBV6-1,few,15,CASRRAGPSHNEQFF,TGTGCCAGCCGGCGCGCGGGTCCAAGCCACAATGAGCAGTTCTTC
TRBJ1-3,-,TRBV7-9,many,14,CASSLMGYGNTIYF,TGTGCCAGCAGCTTAATGGGTTATGGAAACACCATATATTTT
TRBJ1-1,-,TRBV28,-,14,CATLGGEGNTEAFF,TGTGCCACCCTGGGAGGGGAAGGGAACACTGAAGCTTTCTTT
TRBJ1-6,-,TRBV27,-,15,CASSPGQNYNSPLHF,TGTGCCAGCAGTCCCGGACAGAACTATAATTCACCCCTCCACTTT
TRBJ1-1,-,TRBV12-3/TRBV12-4,many,15,CASSFGRRAITEAFF,TGTGCCAGCAGTTTCGGCCGGAGAGCGATCACTGAAGCTTTCTTT
TRBJ2-5,-,TRBV24-1,many,13,CATSPRGTETQYF,TGTGCCACCAGCCCCAGGGGCACGGAGACCCAGTACTTC
TRBJ1-6,TRBD1,TRBV9,few,17,CASSLGTESSYNSPLHF,TGTGCCAGCAGCCTAGGGACAGAGAGCTCCTATAATTCACCCCTCCACTTT
TRBJ2-5,TRBD2,TRBV20-1,many,16,CSAKGLAGGGGETQYF,TGCAGTGCAAAGGGACTAGCGGGAGGGGGTGGGGAGACCCAGTACTTC
TRBJ2-2,-,TRBV24-1,-,13,CATSDLRDGELFF,TGTGCCACCAGTGACTTGCGGGACGGGGAGCTGTTTTTT
TRBJ2-2,TRBD2,TRBV12-3/TRBV12-4,many,16,CASILGLAGNTGELFF,TGTGCCAGCATTCTCGGACTAGCGGGGAACACCGGGGAGCTGTTTTTT
TRBJ2-1,-,TRBV20-1,many,13,CSARALVYNEQFF,TGCAGTGCTAGAGCACTAGTCTACAATGAGCAGTTCTTC
TRBJ2-1,TRBD2,TRBV24-1,many,14,CATLGGRGGNEQFF,TGTGCCACCTTAGGCGGGCGGGGAGGGAATGAGCAGTTCTTC
TRBJ2-7,-,TRBV14,-,14,CASSEGTLSWERYF,TGTGCCAGCAGCGAAGGGACCCTCAGTTGGGAGCGGTACTTC
TRBJ2-7,-,TRBV7-8,many,14,CASSLEGVTYEQYF,TGTGCCAGCAGCTTAGAAGGGGTTACCTACGAGCAGTACTTC
TRBJ2-5,TRBD2,TRBV6-1,many,15,CASRSGAGLQETQYF,TGTGCCAGCAGATCCGGAGCGGGACTCCAAGAGACCCAGTACTTC
TRBJ1-2,-,TRBV11-1,many,16,CASSLGRPHGEYGYTF,TGTGCCAGCAGCTTAGGGCGGCCGCATGGTGAATATGGCTACACCTTC
TRBJ2-3,-,TRBV5-8,-,14,CASSFSGIYMGQYF,TGTGCCAGCAGCTTCTCTGGAATATATATGGGGCAGTATTTT
TRBJ2-1,TRBD2,TRBV5-4,-,14,CASKLAGGLDEQFF,TGTGCCAGCAAACTAGCGGGGGGCCTAGATGAGCAGTTCTTC
TRBJ1-1,-,TRBV6-1,many,19,CASRGLQGRLLILWTEAFF,TGTGCCAGCAGGGGCCTCCAAGGACGCCTACTAATATTGTGGACTGAAGCTTTCTTT
TRBJ1-1,-,TRBV29-1,many,13,CSAARAEDTEAFF,TGCAGCGCGGCACGGGCAGAGGACACTGAAGCTTTCTTT